Following are 23 T cell receptor beta chains from one sample sequenced in a study of human T cells and chemical hapten exposure. MiXCR, applied by TCRdb to the RACE reads, yields one record per CDR3 protein. This table holds more than 75,000 distinct CDR3 sequences, 8% to 10% found once. Time point indicated: pre-sensitization, week 0. The treatment denotes: therapeutic diphenylcyclopropenone sensitization with weekly scalp DPC. Sequences were derived from whole blood, sampled in connection with sensitization to the hapten diphenylcyclopropenone (DPC). Receptors originate from a woman aged 40 to 50 with alopecia areata. Some clones in this sample may be carry-over from other donors' samples.

This clonotype turned up a few times. Germline is not matched at one junction end, which may reflect a read error. V usage is TRBV7-6 and J usage is TRBJ1-3, with D uncertain. Germline V gives CDR1 SGHVS, CDR2 FNYEAQ. CDR3 length: 17 amino acids. CDR3 sequence reads: CASSLAYGYRVGNTIYF. CDR3 nucleotide sequence: TGTGCCAGCAGCCTAGCCTACGGTTACCGGGTTGGAAACACCATATATTTT.

This clonotype was counted many times. V gene TRBV5-1 combines with J gene TRBJ1-4; D is ambiguous. V dropped 3 bases and J dropped 6 bases, with 12 bases sitting between them. The germline CDR1 and CDR2 sequences are SGHRS and YFSETQ. This CDR3 contains 14 residues. The CDR3 protein is CASSSSFGDEKLFF. CDR3 bases: TGCGCCAGCAGCTCCTCTTTTGGGGATGAAAAACTGTTTTTT.

This clonotype was recorded many times. The chain uses TRBV16 and TRBJ2-7; D unresolved. The CDR3 consists of 13 residues. V lost 2 bases and J 3 bases, leaving 8 bases between the germline ends. The germline V gene encodes CDR1 KGHSY and CDR2 FQNENV. In DNA, the CDR3 is TGTGCCAGCAGCCAAGACATGTTCTACGAGCAGTACTTC. Its protein is CASSQDMFYEQYF.

This clonotype has only a few counts. The chain combines TRBV4-3 with TRBJ2-1; 13 nucleotides match TRBD2. With V trimmed by 0 bases and J by 8 bases, 10 bases remained unmatched. Germline CDR1 is LGHNA and CDR2 is YSLEER. The CDR3 is made up of 18 amino acids. This CDR3 is CASSQDRTGLAGAYEQFF. The CDR3 DNA follows: TGCGCCAGCAGCCAAGATCGTACAGGACTAGCGGGGGCTTATGAGCAGTTCTTC.

This clonotype was observed many times. The rearrangement links TRBV6-2 or TRBV6-3 to TRBJ2-4; 11 bases are a match to TRBD2. Per the germline V gene, CDR1 is MNHEY and CDR2 is SVGEGT. Trimming took 2 bases from V and 0 from J; bases not matched to a gene: 12. The CDR3 spans 20 residues. The CDR3 reads CASSYGPLAGGPLAKNIQYF. The CDR3, as DNA: TGTGCCAGCAGTTACGGGCCCCTAGCGGGGGGCCCCCTAGCCAAAAACATTCAGTACTTC.

The chain has TRBV7-9 and TRBJ1-5; tentatively, D is TRBD1 (5 bases). V shed 5 bases and J shed 4 bases, with 21 bases lying between them. The germline CDR1 and CDR2 sequences are SEHNR and FQNEAQ (reference sequence). CDR3 length equals 17 residues. Here the CDR3 DNA reads TGTGCCAGCAGCCCAGACGGGTCTTGGGGGGAAAATCAGCCCCAGCATTTT. This gives the protein CASSPDGSWGENQPQHF.

This clonotype came up many times. This sequence joins TRBV10-3 and TRBJ1-2, with D possibly matching TRBD1 (5 bases). The CDR3 spans 14 residues. The V gene lost 6 bases and the J gene lost 7 bases, with 18 bases spanning the gap. Germline V gives CDR1 ENHRY, CDR2 SYGVKD. Written as DNA, the CDR3 is TGTGCCATCAGCCGAGTGGGGGAGCTTGGTGGCTACACCTTC. It encodes CAISRVGELGGYTF.

This clonotype has at least ten counts. The chain employs TRBV27 and TRBJ2-3; the match to TRBD1 covers 11 bases. The germline V gene encodes CDR1 MNHEY and CDR2 SMNVEV (reference sequence). J was trimmed by 6 bases and V by 5 bases; bases with no gene match: 7. The CDR3 has 15 amino acids. DNA of the CDR3: TGTGCCAGCAGTCCCGGGACAGGGGGTGGTGATACGCAGTATTTT. Encoded protein: CASSPGTGGGDTQYF.

The chain has TRBV11-2 and TRBJ2-3, with D tentatively TRBD1 (5 bases). Germline V gene sequence: CDR1 SGHAT, CDR2 FQNNGV. The CDR3 runs to 15 residues. The V end lost 5 bases, the J end lost 2 bases, and 14 bases lay between the germline ends. The CDR3 DNA reads as TGTGCCAGCAGCGCTTACGACAGATTCACAGATACGCAGTATTTT. It yields the protein CASSAYDRFTDTQYF.

Concerning this clonotype: A read error may account for a junction end that differs from germline. The chain couples TRBV5-1 to TRBJ2-2; unclear D gene. The CDR3 consists of 13 residues. Germline-derived CDR1 and CDR2 are SGHRS and YFSETQ. CDR3 nucleotide sequence: TGCGCCGGCAGCTTGGACGGCACCGGGGAGCTGTTTTTT. Translated, it gives CAGSLDGTGELFF.

This clonotype was found a few times. The J gene is TRBJ2-1, the V gene TRBV6-5, with D unresolved. The CDR3 contains 11 residues. Germline CDR1 reads MNHEY; CDR2 reads SVGAGI. Trimming stripped 8 bases from V and 5 bases from J, with 7 bases between. The CDR3 DNA is TGTGCCAGCGGGGAAAACAATGAGCAGTTCTTC. This encodes CASGENNEQFF.

This clonotype was seen at least ten times. The gene calls are TRBV29-1 and TRBJ2-5, with D perhaps TRBD2 (6 bases). Germline V gene sequence: CDR1 SQVTM, CDR2 ANQGSEA. This CDR3 spans 13 amino acids. The V end was cut by 3 bases, the J end by 1 base, with 9 bases between. The CDR3 loop reads CSVDERVQETQYF. The CDR3 coding sequence is TGCAGCGTTGACGAGCGGGTCCAAGAGACCCAGTACTTC.

This sequence joins TRBV30 and TRBJ2-3; D not certain. Between the trimmed V and J ends, which lost 0 bases and 2 bases, there was a span of 12 bases. Germline values: CDR1 GTSNPN, CDR2 SVGIG (reference sequence). CDR3 size: 15 residues. Here the CDR3 reads CAWSVSFASTDTQYF. For the CDR3, the DNA is TGTGCCTGGAGTGTAAGTTTCGCTTCCACAGATACGCAGTATTTT. The whole variable domain, remainder taken from reference TRBV30 and TRBJ2-3, is SQTIHQWPATLVQPVGSPLSLECTVEGTSNPNLYWYRQAAGRGLQLLFYSVGIGQISSEVPQNLSASRPQDRQFILSSKKLLLSDSGFYLCAWSVSFASTDTQYFGPGTRLTVL.

The chain links TRBV18 to TRBJ1-1; D remains unclear. Trimming stripped 6 bases from V and 0 bases from J, with 8 bases between. The V gene's germline CDR1 is KGHSH and CDR2 LQKENI. The CDR3 is 13 residues long. In DNA form, the CDR3 reads TGTGCCAGCTCCATTTCGTTGAACACTGAAGCTTTCTTT. It is translated as CASSISLNTEAFF.

V is TRBV7-2 and J is TRBJ2-3; 9 bases map to TRBD1. CDR3 length equals 16 residues. Trimming at V came to 1 base and at J to 2 bases, leaving 4 bases not matched to a gene. Germline loops: CDR1 SGHTA, CDR2 FQGNSA. This CDR3 is CASSLVGTGTTDTQYF. The CDR3 coding sequence is TGTGCCAGCAGCTTAGTCGGGACAGGGACCACAGATACGCAGTATTTT.

This clonotype was detected ten times or more. J is TRBJ2-3 and V is TRBV29-1; the D call may be TRBD1 or TRBD2 (5 bases each). Germline CDR1 SQVTM, CDR2 ANQGSEA. V was cut by 0 bases and J by 6 bases, with 19 bases left in between. This CDR3 is built from 16 residues. Written as DNA, the CDR3 is TGCAGCGTTGAAGATCCGGGGCCTCCCTGGGAGGATACGCAGTATTTT. The encoded protein is CSVEDPGPPWEDTQYF.

This clonotype was counted a few times. The chain joins TRBV4-1 to TRBJ1-6; 8 bases match TRBD1. The trim removed 3 bases at V and 4 bases at J, leaving 2 bases unmatched. CDR3 length equals 15 residues. Germline V gene sequence: CDR1 MGHRA, CDR2 YSYEKL. The CDR3: CASSQDRAYNSPLHF. In nucleotides, the CDR3 is TGCGCCAGCAGCCAGGACAGGGCGTATAATTCACCCCTCCACTTT.

At least ten counts were recorded for this clonotype. The chain combines TRBV7-8 with TRBJ2-2, with unresolved D. The germline V gene has CDR1 SGHVS and CDR2 FQNEAQ. CDR3 size: 14 residues. Trimming shortened V by 3 bases and J by 4 bases, and 9 bases separated the two germline ends. The CDR3: CASSLIQATGELFF. CDR3 coding DNA: TGTGCCAGCAGCTTGATCCAAGCCACCGGGGAGCTGTTTTTT. The whole variable domain, filled in from reference TRBV7-8 and TRBJ2-2, reads GAGVSQSPRYKVAKRGQDVALRCDPISGHVSLFWYQQALGQGPEFLTYFQNEAQLDKSGLPSDRFFAERPEGSVSTLKIQRTQQEDSAVYLCASSLIQATGELFFGEGSRLTVL.

The chain links TRBV10-3 to TRBJ1-1; the D gene is possibly TRBD1 (5 bases). V was pared by 6 bases and J by 1 base, with 12 bases between. From germline, CDR1 is ENHRY and CDR2 SYGVKD. This CDR3 region has 14 residues. The DNA for the CDR3 is TGTGCCATCAGGACAGCGGTTCAGAACACTGAAGCTTTCTTT. Translation gives CAIRTAVQNTEAFF.

In this sample, this clonotype turned up many times. This sequence joins TRBV6-2 or TRBV6-3 and TRBJ1-5; the D is unclear. The CDR3 is made up of 13 amino acids. V was trimmed by 0 bases and J by 5 bases, leaving 5 bases between them. CDR1 and CDR2 from the germline V gene are MNHEY and SVGEGT. The CDR3 nucleotides read TGTGCCAGCAGTTACTCGGGGTATCAGCCCCAGCATTTT. Translating it yields CASSYSGYQPQHF.

This sequence joins TRBV6-2 or TRBV6-3 and TRBJ2-2; 11 bases are a match to TRBD2. V was pared by 7 bases and J by 1 base, with 5 bases of the junction left unmatched. CDR3 length: 16 residues. Germline V lookup: CDR1 MNHEY, CDR2 SVGEGT. CDR3 coding DNA: TGTGCCAGCAAGCTTACTAGCGGGGGGAACACCGGGGAGCTGTTTTTT. It yields the protein CASKLTSGGNTGELFF.

This clonotype was seen many times. This chain links TRBV29-1 with TRBJ1-2; D is unresolved. Germline V lookup: CDR1 SQVTM, CDR2 ANQGSEA. Deletions cut 4 bases from V and 4 bases from J, with 10 bases between. The CDR3 contains 12 residues. This CDR3 reads CSVVKDLYGYTF. DNA of the CDR3: TGCAGCGTTGTCAAGGACCTCTATGGCTACACCTTC.

This clonotype came up many times. The chain links TRBV6-5 to TRBJ2-3, with 15 bases matching TRBD2. Germline V lookup: CDR1 MNHEY, CDR2 SVGAGI. The CDR3 covers 17 residues. Germline trimming cut 2 bases from V and 3 bases from J; bases unmatched to any gene: 3. CDR3 DNA: TGTGCCAGCAGTTACGAGGGGACTAGCGGGGGGACAGATACGCAGTATTTT. This codes for CASSYEGTSGGTDTQYF.